These 20 T cell receptor beta chains were sequenced from one sample in a study of graft-versus-host responses after intestinal transplantation. Data came from immunoSEQ multiplex PCR; TCRdb stores just in-frame clones and leaves some out. The sample contains 80,000 to 100,000 clones, 85% to 95% of which appear only once. These receptors have no known antigen. Sample: unstimulated CD8+ T cells sorted from spleen or lymph node cells, taken before transplant. These receptors were collected from a human donor who was the organ donor for an intestinal transplant.

This chain connects TRBV29-1 to TRBJ1-1; D uncertain. CDR3 length equals 15 residues. CDR1 and CDR2 (germline): SQVTM, ANQGSEA. The V end was cut by 6 bases, the J end by 5 bases, with 22 bases between. CDR3 amino acids: CSVPDITNGRTEAFF. As DNA, the CDR3 is TGCAGCGTCCCCGACATCACAAATGGGCGTACTGAAGCTTTCTTT.

The chain carries TRBV7-8 and TRBJ2-3; 10 bases line up with TRBD2. Trimming removed 10 bases from V and 3 bases from J; junction bases left unmatched: 7. The CDR3 contains 14 residues. Germline V lookup: CDR1 SGHVS, CDR2 FQNEAQ. This chain's CDR3 is CATSLAGVTDTQYF. CDR3 nucleotide sequence: TGTGCCACATCCCTAGCGGGAGTTACAGATACGCAGTATTTT.

Regarding this clone: This sample also contains other DNA sequences that code for the same CDR3. This sequence joins TRBV6-1 and TRBJ2-1, with 9 positions matching TRBD1. The V gene end was trimmed by 5 bases and the J gene end by 4 bases; junction bases not matched to a gene: 6. The CDR3 is made up of 15 amino acids. CDR1 and CDR2 from the germline V gene are MNHNS and SASEGT. CDR3 sequence: CASSSRDRAYNEQFF. CDR3 nucleotide sequence: TGTGCCAGCAGTAGCCGGGACAGGGCATACAATGAGCAGTTCTTC.

The chain joins TRBV28 to TRBJ1-2; 7 nucleotides agree with TRBD1. From germline, CDR1 is MDHEN and CDR2 SYDVKM. The CDR3 consists of 14 residues. With 3 bases clipped from V and 8 bases from J, the junction kept 9 bases outside the gene matches. CDR3 residues: CASSFPDRVGGYTF. CDR3 in DNA: TGTGCCAGCAGTTTTCCCGACAGGGTGGGCGGCTACACCTTC.

This clone was seen a single time. The chain employs TRBV5-4 and TRBJ2-3, with D hard to call. V lost 2 bases, J lost 2 bases, and 6 bases lay in between. CDR1 SGHNT and CDR2 YYREEE come from the germline V gene (reference sequence). The CDR3 length is 13 residues. The CDR3: CASSLLYTDTQYF. The DNA for the CDR3 is TGTGCCAGCAGCTTACTGTACACAGATACGCAGTATTTT.

The gene calls are TRBV7-9 and TRBJ2-1; 8 bases are a match to TRBD2. In germline, CDR1 is SEHNR, CDR2 FQNEAQ (reference sequence). The V segment lost 3 bases and the J segment 2 bases; nucleotides outside the gene matches: 12. This CDR3 has 18 residues. The CDR3 is CASSLGLAGHLPYNEQFF. As DNA, the CDR3 is TGTGCCAGCAGCTTGGGGCTAGCGGGTCACCTGCCCTACAATGAGCAGTTCTTC.

This rearrangement joins TRBV11-3 to TRBJ2-3; D is undetermined. Germline CDR1 and CDR2: SGHNT and YENEEA. The germline V and J ends were trimmed by 5 bases and 4 bases, with 16 bases remaining between them. The CDR3 contains 15 residues. CDR3: CASSPRDTNPDTQYF. For the CDR3, the DNA is TGTGCCAGCAGCCCAAGAGACACGAACCCAGATACGCAGTATTTT.

This clone was recorded only once. The CDR3 sequence is CASRTGLSTDTQYF. Written as DNA, the CDR3 is TGTGCCAGCAGAACGGGACTGAGCACAGATACGCAGTATTTT. The chain is built from TRBV27 and TRBJ2-3, with D perhaps matching TRBD2 (6 bases). The CDR3 spans 14 residues. Germline values: CDR1 MNHEY, CDR2 SMNVEV (reference sequence). V was shortened by 6 bases and J by 0 bases, with 10 bases between the two germline ends.

V and J are TRBV29-1 and TRBJ2-7, with D hard to call. V was clipped by 5 bases and J by 4 bases, with 18 bases between them. Germline lookup yields CDR1 SQVTM and CDR2 ANQGSEA. CDR3 length: 14 residues. This chain's CDR3 is CSVLGYDIAYEQYF. The CDR3 region has the DNA TGCAGCGTTTTGGGTTATGACATCGCATACGAGCAGTACTTC.

The rearrangement links TRBV28 to TRBJ1-4, with no clear D. Germline V lookup: CDR1 MDHEN, CDR2 SYDVKM. V shed 5 bases and J shed 3 bases, with 22 bases lying between them. The CDR3 totals 18 residues. CDR3 DNA: TGTGCCAGCAGTCCGAACCTCCTACTTGCGGGATCTAATGAAAAACTGTTTTTT. It yields the protein CASSPNLLLAGSNEKLFF.

The chain employs TRBV29-1 and TRBJ2-1, with TRBD2 as a possible D gene (6 bases). This CDR3 is 16 amino acids long. The V and J ends lost 4 bases and 7 bases respectively, with 23 bases between them. Germline-derived CDR1 and CDR2 are SQVTM and ANQGSEA. The CDR3 spells CSVGFLGLLAGNEQFF. The CDR3 DNA reads as TGCAGCGTTGGATTCCTGGGGCTGCTGGCGGGGAATGAGCAGTTCTTC.

There are a few counts of this clone. This chain links TRBV6-1 with TRBJ2-7; no definite D call. V was clipped by 3 bases and J by 4 bases, with 4 bases between them. The length of the CDR3 is 11 residues. CDR1 and CDR2 from the germline V gene are MNHNS and SASEGT. The CDR3, as DNA: TGTGCCAGCAGTGATCCTTACGAGCAGTACTTC. It translates to CASSDPYEQYF.

The chain has TRBV7-8 and TRBJ1-6, with D unclear. Germline V lookup: CDR1 SGHVS, CDR2 FQNEAQ. CDR3 size: 16 residues. V lost 2 bases, J lost 10 bases, and 18 bases lay in between. The CDR3, as DNA: TGTGCCAGCAGCTTAAAGAAGGCGGGAGTTGGGTCACCCCTCCACTTT. Its translation: CASSLKKAGVGSPLHF.

CDR3 protein: CASSVARGRETQYF. Here the CDR3 DNA reads TGTGCCAGCAGCGTAGCTAGGGGGCGAGAGACCCAGTACTTC. V and J are TRBV9 and TRBJ2-5; the match to TRBD1 covers 7 bases. Trimming at V came to 0 bases and at J to 4 bases, leaving 3 bases not matched to a gene. The CDR3 is 14 residues long. Germline V CDR1 and CDR2: SGDLS, YYNGEE.

The rearrangement links TRBV28 to TRBJ2-7; 8 bases line up with TRBD1. The CDR3 length is 15 residues. Per germline, CDR1 MDHEN and CDR2 SYDVKM. Trimming took 4 bases from V and 2 from J; bases not matched to a gene: 7. This CDR3 is CASSSQTGETYEQYF. The CDR3 bases are TGTGCCAGCAGTTCACAGACAGGGGAAACCTACGAGCAGTACTTC.

This chain joins TRBV29-1 and TRBJ2-7, with D maybe TRBD2 (5 bases). The CDR3 consists of 13 residues. Germline V lookup: CDR1 SQVTM, CDR2 ANQGSEA. V lost 4 bases, J lost 5 bases, and 15 bases lay in between. CDR3: CSVGQTKPHEQYF. CDR3 bases: TGCAGCGTTGGGCAGACTAAACCCCACGAGCAGTACTTC.

This chain joins TRBV13 and TRBJ1-1, with 7 bases that match TRBD1. Germline V gene lookup returns CDR1 PRHDT and CDR2 FYEKMQ (reference sequence). The CDR3 runs 13 residues. The junction had 1 base not matched to a gene; V was cut back by 1 base and J by 5 bases. This CDR3 reads CASSLAQGTEAFF. CDR3 in DNA: TGTGCCAGCAGCTTAGCACAGGGGACTGAAGCTTTCTTT.

V is TRBV27 and J is TRBJ1-2; 7 bases line up with TRBD1. The CDR3 covers 15 residues. The germline CDR1 and CDR2 sequences are MNHEY and SMNVEV (reference sequence). The ends lost 5 bases at V and 5 bases at J; junction bases unmatched: 11. CDR3 protein: CASSQRQGQPYGYTF. In DNA form, the CDR3 reads TGTGCCAGCAGTCAGAGACAGGGCCAACCATATGGCTACACCTTC.

The gene calls are TRBV6-1 and TRBJ1-5; the match to TRBD1 covers 7 bases. The CDR3 contains 14 residues. Germline-derived CDR1 and CDR2 are MNHNS and SASEGT. V shed 5 bases and J 3 bases; nucleotides not matched to a gene: 4. For the CDR3, the DNA is TGTGCCAGCAGTAACAGGGGATTCAATCAGCCCCAGCATTTT. It translates to CASSNRGFNQPQHF.

The chain employs TRBV2 and TRBJ1-3, with D possibly being TRBD1 (6 bases). The V and J ends lost 6 bases and 4 bases respectively, with 13 bases between them. The CDR3 runs 14 residues. Germline CDR1 is SNHLY and CDR2 is FYNNEI. The CDR3 is CASREQGSGNTIYF. The CDR3 nucleotides are TGTGCCAGCAGGGAGCAGGGGTCCGGAAACACCATATATTTT.